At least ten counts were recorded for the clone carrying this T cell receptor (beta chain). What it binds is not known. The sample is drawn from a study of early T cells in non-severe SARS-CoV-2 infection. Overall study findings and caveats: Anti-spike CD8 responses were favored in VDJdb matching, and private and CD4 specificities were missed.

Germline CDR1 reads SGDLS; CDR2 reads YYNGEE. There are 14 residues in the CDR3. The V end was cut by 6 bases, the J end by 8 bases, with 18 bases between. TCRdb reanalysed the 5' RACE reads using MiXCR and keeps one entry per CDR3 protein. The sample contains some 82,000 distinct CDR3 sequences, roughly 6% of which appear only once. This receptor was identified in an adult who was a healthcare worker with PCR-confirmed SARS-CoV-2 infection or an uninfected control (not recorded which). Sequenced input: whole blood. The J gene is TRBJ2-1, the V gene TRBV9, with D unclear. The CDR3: CASTPVGLQDEQFF. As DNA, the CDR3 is TGTGCCAGCACCCCCGTGGGATTACAAGATGAGCAGTTCTTC.